Given below is one T cell receptor beta chain in context. Its antigen remains unidentified. Base qualities are not recorded, but no much larger clone differs from it by a single base. The data belong to a study of Tregs in tolerant kidney transplant recipients (dated by TCRdb to between 2018 and 2020). In the study overall: TCRbeta sequencing was used in the study to identify donor-specific regulatory T cells before combined kidney and bone marrow transplantation, and the identified cells were then tracked after transplant. Several methods of expanding Tregs specific for an allogeneic donor were compared by TCRbeta repertoire sequencing in a few healthy controls.

For TCRbeta CDR3 sequencing, genomic DNA from the sorted cells was extracted using the QIAGEN DNeasy Blood and Tissue Kit. High-throughput TCRbeta CDR3 sequencing, which included PCR amplification with bias correction and internal controls, was done commercially through immunoSEQ. Per the original workflow: Unique productive TCRbeta sequences were defined by CDR3 nucleotide sequence when primers matched and otherwise by CDR3 amino acid sequence together with Vbeta and Jbeta genes. As a correction for sorting error, sequences shared between sorted populations at a frequency ratio of 2:1 or less were discarded, and the remaining shared sequences were assigned to the higher population. A sequence was defined as donor-reactive if the sequence was expanded at least 5-fold in CFSE-low cells compared with unstimulated cells and had a frequency of at least 0.01% in CFSE-low cells. Jensen-Shannon divergence, calculated on the top 100 TCRbeta sequences ranked by frequency, was used to quantify repertoire divergence. For samples with multiple sequencing runs, sorting error was corrected in each run separately before the runs were combined. TCRdb limited this immuneACCESS table to in-frame rearrangements with V and J called. A share of clones is missing; checked studies link under half to unresolved V genes, and the rest is unexplained. Clone size and the V and J calls come from that table; the DNA yielded D and trimming. This sample gives some 100,000 clones in total; roughly 93% of them show up just once. Of the sample, roughly 0.61% falls within the top ten clones.

A distance of 14 bases separates the germline ends of V and J, which lose 2 bases and 6 bases respectively. The CDR3 covers 14 residues, taking in both the cysteine and the phenylalanine. Just the 42-base CDR3 DNA is kept, in frame starting at base 1. Taken from the germline V gene, the CDR1 and CDR2 loops are SGHVS and FNYEAQ. Unstimulated Tregs (CD4+CD25+CD127-), CD4+ non-Tregs (CD4+CD25-), CD4 and CD8 cells were FACS-sorted from thawed PBMCs. Healthy control blood was obtained either as purchased buffy coats or from healthy volunteers. Healthy control blood was separated into PBMCs by Ficoll density gradient and cryopreserved, and patient PBMCs were collected both before and after transplant. The investigation overall reported the following: The most biologically relevant and donor-specific TCRbeta repertoire appeared to be identified by expanding Tregs with activated donor B cells. Biological reproducibility was not directly assessed, although technical replication error appeared to be minimal. Because only a small number of patients were included, the study had limitations, and the results will need to be validated in larger populations as well as under other immunosuppression protocols.

The sample taken for sequencing was CD4+ T cells from blood. This chain is built from TRBV7-6 and TRBJ2-7; no D gene call is confident. The TCR sequence derives from a human donor in good health. The CDR3 sequence is CASSLNGNPSEQYF. The bases read TGTGCCAGCAGCTTAAATGGGAATCCATCCGAGCAGTACTTC.